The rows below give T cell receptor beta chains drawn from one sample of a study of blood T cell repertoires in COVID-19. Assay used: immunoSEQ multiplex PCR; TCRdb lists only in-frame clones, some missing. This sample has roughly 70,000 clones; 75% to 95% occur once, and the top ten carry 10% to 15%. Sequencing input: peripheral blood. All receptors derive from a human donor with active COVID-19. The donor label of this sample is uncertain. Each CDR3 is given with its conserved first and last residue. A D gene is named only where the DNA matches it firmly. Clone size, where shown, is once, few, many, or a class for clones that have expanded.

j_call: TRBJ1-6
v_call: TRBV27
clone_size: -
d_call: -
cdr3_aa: CASRRRQGSESPLHF
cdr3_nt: TGTGCCAGCAGGCGCCGGCAGGGGTCGGAGTCACCCCTCCACTTT

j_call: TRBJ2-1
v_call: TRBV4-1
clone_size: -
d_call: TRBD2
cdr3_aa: CASSQRVAGEYNEQFF
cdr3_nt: TGCGCCAGCAGCCAAAGGGTCGCGGGAGAGTACAATGAGCAGTTCTTC

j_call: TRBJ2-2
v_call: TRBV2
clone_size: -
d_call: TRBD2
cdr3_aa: CASSGTSGNTGELFF
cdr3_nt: TGTGCCAGCAGTGGGACTAGCGGGAACACCGGGGAGCTGTTTTTT

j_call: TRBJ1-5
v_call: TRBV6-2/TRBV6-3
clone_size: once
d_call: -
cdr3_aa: CASSSRRVSSGEQPQHF
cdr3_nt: TGTGCCAGCAGTTCTAGGAGGGTATCCTCCGGAGAGCAGCCCCAGCATTTT

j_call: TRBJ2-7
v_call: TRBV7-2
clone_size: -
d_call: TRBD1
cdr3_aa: CASSTRTGGDSEQYF
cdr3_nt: TGTGCCAGCAGCACCAGGACAGGGGGCGATTCCGAGCAGTACTTC

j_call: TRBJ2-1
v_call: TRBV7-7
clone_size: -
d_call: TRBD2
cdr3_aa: CASGLAADNEQFF
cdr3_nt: TGTGCCAGCGGACTAGCGGCCGACAATGAGCAGTTCTTC

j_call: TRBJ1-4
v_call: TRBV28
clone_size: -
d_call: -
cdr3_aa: CASQQVLEREKLFF
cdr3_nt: TGTGCCAGCCAACAGGTGCTGGAAAGGGAAAAACTGTTTTTT

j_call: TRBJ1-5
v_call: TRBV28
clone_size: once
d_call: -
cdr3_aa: CASSSEDLSNQPQHF
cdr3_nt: TGTGCCAGCAGTTCCGAGGATCTCAGCAATCAGCCCCAGCATTTT

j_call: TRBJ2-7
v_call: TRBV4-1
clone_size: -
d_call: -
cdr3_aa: CASSSWGLAYEQYF
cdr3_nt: TGCGCCAGCAGCTCATGGGGGCTAGCCTACGAGCAGTACTTC

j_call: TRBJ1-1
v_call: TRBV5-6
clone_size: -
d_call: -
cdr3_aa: CASSFGRVNTEAFF
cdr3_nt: TGTGCCAGCAGCTTCGGCAGGGTAAACACTGAAGCTTTCTTT

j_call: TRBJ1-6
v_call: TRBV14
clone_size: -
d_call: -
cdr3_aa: CASSQDRTAPNSPLHF
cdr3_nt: TGTGCCAGCAGCCAAGATAGGACTGCGCCTAATTCACCCCTCCACTTT

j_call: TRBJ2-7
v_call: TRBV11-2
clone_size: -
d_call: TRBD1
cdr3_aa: CASRLGTGTYEQYF
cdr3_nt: TGTGCCAGCAGGCTCGGGACAGGCACCTACGAGCAGTACTTC

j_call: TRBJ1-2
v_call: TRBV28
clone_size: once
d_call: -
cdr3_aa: CASSLPGVLYGYTF
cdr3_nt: TGTGCCAGCAGTTTGCCAGGGGTTTTGTATGGCTACACCTTC

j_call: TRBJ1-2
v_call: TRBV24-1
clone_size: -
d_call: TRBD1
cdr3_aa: CATSDGQGSGYTF
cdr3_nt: TGTGCCACCAGTGATGGACAGGGGAGTGGCTACACCTTC

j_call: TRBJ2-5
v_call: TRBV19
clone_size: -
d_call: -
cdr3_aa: CASSMRQGGPQETQYF
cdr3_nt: TGTGCCAGTAGTATGCGGCAGGGGGGTCCCCAAGAGACCCAGTACTTC

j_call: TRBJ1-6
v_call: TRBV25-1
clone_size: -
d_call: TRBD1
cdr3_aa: CASSIGDRGLSPLHF
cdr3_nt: TGTGCCAGCAGTATAGGGGACAGGGGGCTCTCACCCCTCCACTTT

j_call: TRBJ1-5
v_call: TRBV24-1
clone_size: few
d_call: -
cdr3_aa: CATSDSLRGKHQPQHF
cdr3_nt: TGTGCCACCAGTGATTCGCTCCGGGGTAAACATCAGCCCCAGCATTTT

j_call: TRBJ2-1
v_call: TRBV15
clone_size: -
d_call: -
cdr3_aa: CATSPLRVLDNEQFF
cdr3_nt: TGTGCCACCAGCCCCTTGAGGGTGTTGGACAATGAGCAGTTCTTC

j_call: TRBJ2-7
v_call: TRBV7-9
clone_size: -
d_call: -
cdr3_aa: CASSRDRLGYEQYF
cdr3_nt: TGTGCCAGCAGCCGGGATAGACTCGGTTACGAGCAGTACTTC

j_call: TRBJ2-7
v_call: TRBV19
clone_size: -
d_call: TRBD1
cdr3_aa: CASSIDPGGYEQYF
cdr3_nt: TGTGCCAGTAGTATAGACCCAGGGGGTTACGAGCAGTACTTC

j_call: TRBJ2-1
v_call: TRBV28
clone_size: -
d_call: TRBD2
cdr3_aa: CASSLGLAGGLHEQFF
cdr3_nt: TGTGCCAGCAGTTTAGGACTAGCGGGAGGTCTGCATGAGCAGTTCTTC

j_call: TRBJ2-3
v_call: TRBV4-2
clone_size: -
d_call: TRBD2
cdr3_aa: CASSQEGRLAGGPDTQYF
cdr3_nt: TGTGCCAGCAGCCAAGAGGGACGTCTAGCGGGAGGGCCAGATACGCAGTATTTT

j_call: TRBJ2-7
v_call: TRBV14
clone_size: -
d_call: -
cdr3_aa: CASSLKGVGPNYEQYF
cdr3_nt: TGTGCCAGCAGCCTCAAGGGGGTGGGACCCAATTACGAGCAGTACTTC

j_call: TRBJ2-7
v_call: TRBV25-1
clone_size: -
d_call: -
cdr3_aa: CASSGGTYEQYF
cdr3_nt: TGTGCCAGCAGCGGGGGAACCTACGAGCAGTACTTC

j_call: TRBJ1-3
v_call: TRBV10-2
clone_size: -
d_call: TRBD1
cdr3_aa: CASSPGTGAGNTIYF
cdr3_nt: TGCGCCAGCAGTCCCGGGACAGGGGCCGGAAACACCATATATTTT

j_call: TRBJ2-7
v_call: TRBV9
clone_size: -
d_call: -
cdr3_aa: CASSVSPQSSYEQYF
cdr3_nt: TGTGCCAGCAGCGTGTCCCCACAGAGCTCCTACGAGCAGTACTTC

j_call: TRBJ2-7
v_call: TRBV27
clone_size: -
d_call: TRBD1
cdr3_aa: CASSPPGQGANEQYF
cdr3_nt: TGTGCCAGCAGTCCCCCGGGACAGGGGGCCAACGAGCAGTACTTC

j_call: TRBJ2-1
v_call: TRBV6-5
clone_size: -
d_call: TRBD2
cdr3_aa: CASSPRGGVYNEQFF
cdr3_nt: TGTGCCAGCAGCCCCCGGGGGGGAGTTTACAATGAGCAGTTCTTC

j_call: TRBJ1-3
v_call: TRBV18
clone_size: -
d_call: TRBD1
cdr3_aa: CASSDGQGSGNTIYF
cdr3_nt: TGTGCCAGCTCAGACGGACAGGGTTCTGGAAACACCATATATTTT

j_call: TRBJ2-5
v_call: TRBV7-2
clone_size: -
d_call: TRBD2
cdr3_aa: CASSSGLAEETQYF
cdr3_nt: TGTGCCAGCAGCTCCGGACTAGCGGAAGAGACCCAGTACTTC

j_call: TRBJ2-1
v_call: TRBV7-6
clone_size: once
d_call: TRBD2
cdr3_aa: CASSFGTSGSLGYNEQFF
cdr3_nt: TGTGCCAGCAGCTTCGGGACTAGCGGGAGTCTGGGCTACAATGAGCAGTTCTTC

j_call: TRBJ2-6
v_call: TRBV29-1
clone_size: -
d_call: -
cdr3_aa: CSVGHGTTSGANVLTF
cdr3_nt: TGCAGCGTTGGCCACGGGACAACCTCTGGGGCCAACGTCCTGACTTTC

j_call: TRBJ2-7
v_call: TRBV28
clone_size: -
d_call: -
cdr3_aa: CASSFLEYEQYF
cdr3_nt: TGTGCCAGCAGTTTCCTCGAGTACGAGCAGTACTTC